This record covers a single T cell receptor beta chain. Its antigen is not known. These data originate in a study of shared clonotypes between healthy human individuals. Germline V CDR1 and CDR2: GTSNPN, SVGIG (reference sequence). The CDR3 spans 13 residues. Trimming pared 2 bases from V and 4 bases from J, leaving 9 bases between. It was 200 to 250 ng DNA, 28,000 or so T cell genomes, that sorted-subset replicate PCRs used. TCRdb's table, derived via immunoSEQ multiplex PCR, lists solely in-frame clones and lacks some. The table has a few million clones, more than 90% seen once. Everyone who donated was a Caucasian adult who lived in Nashville, Tennessee. General study findings and limits: Shared clonotypes: roughly 4.5% naive CD4, about 3.5% naive CD8, about 2.4% memory CD4, approximately 0.4% memory CD8.

Sequenced sample: naive CD4+ T cells sorted from blood. The subset was: CD45RA+ positively selected. The J gene is TRBJ1-3, the V gene TRBV30; D gene unclear. This sequence originates from a man between 18 and 29 years old in good health. For the CDR3, the DNA is TGTGCCTGGAGTACGAGGACCGGAAACACCATATATTTT. Translation gives CAWSTRTGNTIYF.